The present T cell receptor (beta chain) was sequenced within a study of blood T cell repertoires in COVID-19. As for the study in general: COVID-19 samples, acute and convalescent, were from the United States, Italy and Spain. PBMCs, B-cell-depleted T cells, or T cells were the source of the cDNA or gDNA that made up the material.

Method: immunoSEQ multiplex PCR; TCRdb's copy keeps in-frame clones and lacks some. The data show about 250,000 clones, with about 86% seen just once and approximately 9.1% held by the top ten. This CDR3 has 16 residues. Germline V gene data show CDR1 as KGHDR and CDR2 as SFDVKD. The junction had 10 bases not matched to a gene; V was cut back by 5 bases and J by 3 bases. The receptor's source is a man aged 80 or over with acute or convalescent COVID-19. The specimen sequenced was peripheral blood. This chain joins TRBV24-1 and TRBJ1-2; 8 nucleotides align to TRBD1. CDR3 sequence reads: CATSAQGQGGYYGYTF. CDR3 nucleotides: TGTGCCACCAGTGCCCAAGGACAGGGAGGCTACTATGGCTACACCTTC.